One sample yielded the 23 T cell receptor beta chains listed below, sequenced in a study of blood T cell repertoires in COVID-19. Assay: immunoSEQ multiplex PCR; the TCRdb copy retains only in-frame clones and omits some. The repertoire has about 150,000 clones, around 78% of them found once; the top ten carry roughly 1.8%. Sequences were obtained from peripheral blood. These receptors all come from an elderly man with acute or convalescent COVID-19.

This clone was observed a single time. This chain joins TRBV19 and TRBJ2-1, with D uncertain. This CDR3 has 14 amino acids. V was shortened by 3 bases and J by 1 base, with 7 bases between the two germline ends. Germline V gene data show CDR1 as LNHDA and CDR2 as SQIVND (reference sequence). DNA of the CDR3: TGTGCCAGTAGTATTGGAGTTTCCTACAATGAGCAGTTCTTC. Translated: CASSIGVSYNEQFF.

A single count supports this clone. The rearrangement uses TRBV13 and TRBJ1-6; D is ambiguous. The CDR3 has 16 residues. Germline loops: CDR1 PRHDT, CDR2 FYEKMQ (reference sequence). V was trimmed by 4 bases and J by 10 bases, leaving 20 bases between them. The CDR3 DNA reads TGTGCCAGCAGCTCTGCCGGGAGCTCGTCAAGGTCACCCCTCCACTTT. Its translation is CASSSAGSSSRSPLHF.

The chain joins TRBV28 to TRBJ2-5, with 8 bases identical to TRBD1. The germline CDR1 and CDR2 sequences are MDHEN and SYDVKM. CDR3 length equals 13 residues. After removal of 10 bases from V and 5 bases from J, the junction contained 9 bases not matched to a gene. CDR3 in amino acids: CATCPRGRETQYF. The CDR3 region has the DNA TGTGCCACCTGTCCCAGGGGGCGGGAGACCCAGTACTTC.

The chain is built from TRBV3-1 (or the pseudogene TRBV3-2) and TRBJ1-1, with a tentative D call TRBD1 (6 bases). V was pared by 5 bases and J by 5 bases, with 15 bases between. Germline CDR1 and CDR2: LGHDT and YNNKEL (reference sequence). The CDR3 is made up of 14 amino acids. The CDR3 protein is CASSYTGPGTEAFF. As DNA, the CDR3 is TGTGCCAGCAGCTACACAGGGCCGGGAACTGAAGCTTTCTTT.

This clone was detected a few times. The chain links TRBV11-3 to TRBJ2-7, with D tentatively TRBD1 (6 bases). Germline CDR1 and CDR2: SGHNT and YENEEA. Trimming removed 1 base at V and 3 bases at J, with 13 bases between. This CDR3 is built from 15 residues. The CDR3 sequence is CASSLGGDIFYEQYF. The CDR3 DNA sequence: TGTGCCAGCAGCTTAGGTGGGGACATTTTCTACGAGCAGTACTTC.

This clone came up a few times. The gene calls are TRBV5-1 and TRBJ1-2, with D possibly matching TRBD1 (6 bases). Germline lookup yields CDR1 SGHRS and CDR2 YFSETQ. V lost 4 bases and J lost 4, with 14 bases in between. The CDR3 contains 14 residues. The chain's CDR3 is CASSDRGGGYGYTF. DNA for the CDR3: TGCGCCAGCAGCGACCGGGGGGGCGGCTATGGCTACACCTTC.

This chain connects TRBV5-1 to TRBJ2-3, with TRBD2 identical over 14 bases. This CDR3 region has 17 residues. The germline gives CDR1 SGHRS, CDR2 YFSETQ. V dropped 5 bases and J dropped 3; count of bases not matched to a gene: 8. The CDR3 loop is CASSLGLAGGLTDTQYF. The DNA of the CDR3 is TGCGCCAGCAGTCTCGGACTAGCGGGGGGTTTGACAGATACGCAGTATTTT.

This rearrangement joins TRBV3-1 (or the pseudogene TRBV3-2) to TRBJ2-2, with D uncertain. The CDR3 has 17 amino acids. Germline V lookup: CDR1 LGHDT, CDR2 YNNKEL (reference sequence). V lost 0 bases, J lost 4 bases, and 15 bases lay in between. The CDR3 bases are TGTGCCAGCAGCCAAGATTGGGCAGGCCCGTTCACCGGGGAGCTGTTTTTT. This gives the protein CASSQDWAGPFTGELFF.

This clone was seen a handful of times. The chain is built from TRBV7-9 and TRBJ1-2; no definite D call. There are 12 residues in the CDR3. The V and J ends lost 3 bases and 4 bases respectively, with 6 bases between them. Germline V gene lookup returns CDR1 SEHNR and CDR2 FQNEAQ (reference sequence). CDR3 region: CASSLRVYGYTF. The DNA of the CDR3 is TGTGCCAGCAGCTTGAGGGTCTATGGCTACACCTTC.

This clone has just one count. The V call is TRBV27, the J call TRBJ2-3, with TRBD2 identical over 9 bases. Per the germline V gene, CDR1 is MNHEY and CDR2 is SMNVEV (reference sequence). The CDR3 contains 15 residues. Germline trimming cut 5 bases from V and 7 bases from J; bases unmatched to any gene: 10. The CDR3 is CASSQPAGGRYTQYF. The CDR3 nucleotides are TGTGCCAGCAGTCAACCAGCGGGGGGCCGGTATACGCAGTATTTT.

The chain couples TRBV27 to TRBJ2-1, with 8 bases identical to TRBD2. Germline V gene data show CDR1 as MNHEY and CDR2 as SMNVEV (reference sequence). This CDR3 contains 14 residues. Losses at the gene ends were 4 bases for V and 2 bases for J; bases not matched to a gene: 1. DNA for the CDR3: TGTGCCAGCAGTTCCGGGGGGGCCTACAATGAGCAGTTCTTC. Its protein product is CASSSGGAYNEQFF.

This chain links TRBV5-4 with TRBJ1-4, with 7 bases aligning to TRBD1. V lost 5 bases, J lost 5 bases, and 3 bases stayed unmatched. Germline V CDR1 and CDR2: SGHNT, YYREEE (reference sequence). The CDR3 covers 13 residues. In DNA, the CDR3 is TGTGCCAGCAGTTGGGACAGAAATGAAAAACTGTTTTTT. Residues: CASSWDRNEKLFF.

The V gene is TRBV6-1, the J gene TRBJ1-5; possible D gene TRBD1, 5 bases. The V end was cut by 2 bases, the J end by 5 bases, with 16 bases between. The CDR3 has 16 residues. Germline V gene data show CDR1 as MNHNS and CDR2 as SASEGT. The CDR3 DNA is TGTGCCAGCAGTGAAAATGGCAGGGTGAATTATCAGCCCCAGCATTTT. Translation gives CASSENGRVNYQPQHF.

The J gene is TRBJ1-2, the V gene TRBV6-6, with D unresolved. The V end lost 6 bases, the J end lost 4 bases, and 15 bases lay between the germline ends. Germline V gives CDR1 MNHNY, CDR2 SVGAGI (reference sequence). The CDR3 spans 14 residues. The CDR3 bases are TGTGCCAGCAGCCGTCCACAAGAGGTCTATGGCTACACCTTC. It encodes CASSRPQEVYGYTF.

The genes are TRBV5-1 and TRBJ2-5, with D uncertain. With 0 bases removed from V and 5 bases from J, the gap between germline ends came to 17 bases. In germline, CDR1 is SGHRS, CDR2 YFSETQ. CDR3 size: 16 residues. CDR3 sequence reads: CASSLAAAQSRETQYF. Here the CDR3 DNA reads TGCGCCAGCAGCTTGGCCGCCGCACAGTCTCGGGAGACCCAGTACTTC.

The rearrangement joins TRBV4-3 to TRBJ1-1; D is undetermined. Germline assignment: CDR1 LGHNA and CDR2 YSLEER. CDR3 size: 13 residues. Trimming shortened V by 4 bases and J by 1 base, and 7 bases separated the two germline ends. This CDR3 reads CASSLSRNTEAFF. The CDR3 region has the DNA TGCGCCAGCAGCCTTTCCCGGAACACTGAAGCTTTCTTT.

The chain carries TRBV12-5 and TRBJ1-1; 9 bases are shared with TRBD1. The length of the CDR3 is 16 residues. The ends lost 1 base at V and 6 bases at J; junction bases unmatched: 9. Germline V gene sequence: CDR1 LGHNT, CDR2 FRNRAP. In DNA, the CDR3 is TGTGCTAGTGGTTTGGACACAGGGGGCTATGCAGCTGAAGCTTTCTTT. This encodes CASGLDTGGYAAEAFF.

The rearrangement joins TRBV14 to TRBJ1-3, with a possible D match to TRBD1 (5 bases). Germline V CDR1 and CDR2: SGHDN, FVKESK. The CDR3 contains 14 residues. The V end was cut by 4 bases, the J end by 0 bases, with 7 bases between. The DNA for the CDR3 is TGTGCCAGCAGCCCCGGACACTCTGGAAACACCATATATTTT. Translation: CASSPGHSGNTIYF.

The chain joins TRBV6-5 to TRBJ2-5; no definite D call. The CDR3 has 13 amino acids. From germline, CDR1 is MNHEY and CDR2 SVGAGI. The V gene lost 0 bases and the J gene lost 12 bases, with 14 bases spanning the gap. As DNA, the CDR3 is TGTGCCAGCAGTTACTCGACGCCGCCCCGGGAGTACTTC. It yields the protein CASSYSTPPREYF.

The chain is built from TRBV18 and TRBJ1-4, with 9 bases fitting TRBD1. V trimming: 8 bases; J trimming: 8 bases; junction bases outside the gene matches: 9. The length of the CDR3 is 14 residues. CDR1 and CDR2 from the germline V gene are KGHSH and LQKENI. CDR3 residues: CASLPQGAREKLFF. The CDR3 region has the DNA TGTGCCAGCCTTCCACAGGGGGCTAGGGAAAAACTGTTTTTT.

This chain links TRBV5-4 with TRBJ1-4, with a possible D match to TRBD1 (5 bases). CDR1 is SGHNT and CDR2 is YYREEE in the germline V gene (reference sequence). This CDR3 has 15 residues. The V end was cut by 4 bases, the J end by 7 bases, with 17 bases between. The CDR3 reads CASSGDGGGTEKLFF. CDR3 sequence (DNA): TGTGCCAGCAGCGGGGACGGGGGGGGAACTGAAAAACTGTTTTTT.

The chain combines TRBV4-1 with TRBJ1-6, with TRBD1 matching 7 bases. V shed 4 bases, J shed 6 bases, and the junction held 3 bases outside the gene matches. The CDR3 is 14 amino acids. CDR1 and CDR2 from the germline V gene are MGHRA and YSYEKL. CDR3 protein: CASSLRDSNSPLHF. CDR3 in DNA: TGCGCCAGCAGCCTCCGGGACAGTAATTCACCCCTCCACTTT.

The chain has TRBV4-1 and TRBJ1-1; 7 positions agree with TRBD1. V shed 4 bases, J shed 5 bases, and the junction held 13 bases outside the gene matches. The germline V gene has CDR1 MGHRA and CDR2 YSYEKL. CDR3 length: 16 amino acids. CDR3 nucleotides: TGCGCCAGCAGCCCACCGGGGACAGCAAGGAGGACTGAAGCTTTCTTT. Translated: CASSPPGTARRTEAFF.